This TCR beta chain is drawn from a study of post-analysis software for immune sequencing data. General study findings and limits: Compared against controls, patients with multiple sclerosis displayed significantly lower normalized Chao1 diversity. Under F measure analysis, samples from one preparation batch co-clustered strongly.

Remarks on this clonotype: Its specificity is not known.

Each TCR beta cDNA library carried unique molecular identifiers. TCRdb recomputed calls from the PCR reads with MiXCR, one row per CDR3 protein. The sample includes approximately 630,000 distinct CDR3 sequences, roughly three fifths of them seen just once. This receptor was obtained from a girl between 2 and 10 years old with multiple sclerosis. Sequencing was done on a sample of blood.

Here the CDR3 reads CASGTSDRGFAEQFF. The CDR3 DNA sequence: TGTGCCAGCGGTACCTCCGACAGGGGGTTTGCTGAGCAGTTCTTC. The chain combines TRBV27 with TRBJ2-1, with TRBD1 identical over 9 bases. Trimming cost V 8 bases and J 9 bases; bases outside gene matches: 14. This CDR3 contains 15 residues. The germline gives CDR1 MNHEY, CDR2 SMNVEV (reference sequence).